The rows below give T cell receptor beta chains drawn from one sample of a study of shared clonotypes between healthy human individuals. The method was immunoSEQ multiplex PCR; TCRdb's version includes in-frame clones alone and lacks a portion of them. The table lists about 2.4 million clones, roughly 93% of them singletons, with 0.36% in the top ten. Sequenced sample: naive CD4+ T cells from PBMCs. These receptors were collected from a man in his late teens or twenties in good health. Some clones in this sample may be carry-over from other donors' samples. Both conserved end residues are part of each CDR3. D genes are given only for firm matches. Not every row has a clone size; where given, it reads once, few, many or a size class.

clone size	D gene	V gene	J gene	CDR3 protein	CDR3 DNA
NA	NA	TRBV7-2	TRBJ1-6	CASSLRGRSSPLHF	TGTGCCAGCAGCTTACGGGGCCGGAGTTCACCCCTCCACTTT
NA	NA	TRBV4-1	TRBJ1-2	CASSQDNTVGYTF	TGCGCCAGCAGCCAAGATAACACGGTTGGCTACACCTTC
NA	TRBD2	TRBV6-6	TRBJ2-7	CASSYTSGSYEQYF	TGTGCCAGCAGTTACACTAGCGGTTCCTACGAGCAGTACTTC
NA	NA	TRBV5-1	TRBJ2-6	CASSSDPAGANVLTF	TGCGCCAGCAGCTCCGATCCGGCTGGGGCCAACGTCCTGACTTTC
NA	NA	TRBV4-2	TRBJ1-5	CASSQEPGRGGQPQHF	TGTGCCAGCAGCCAAGAACCGGGTCGTGGTGGGCAGCCCCAGCATTTT
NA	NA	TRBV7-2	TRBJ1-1	CASSLAQTRIWQENTEAFF	TGTGCCAGCAGCTTAGCCCAAACAAGAATATGGCAGGAGAACACTGAAGCTTTCTTT
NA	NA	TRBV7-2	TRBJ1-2	CASSFARADYGYTF	TGTGCCAGCAGCTTCGCCAGGGCAGACTATGGCTACACCTTC
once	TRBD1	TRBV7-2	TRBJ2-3	CASSRWPGQGADTQYF	TGTGCCAGCAGCCGGTGGCCGGGACAGGGGGCAGATACGCAGTATTTT
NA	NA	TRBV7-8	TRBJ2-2	CASIRLGGPRTGELFF	TGTGCCAGCATTCGACTGGGGGGGCCGCGAACCGGAGAGCTGTTTTTT
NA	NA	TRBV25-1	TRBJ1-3	CASSSRGSGNTIYF	TGTGCCAGCAGTTCACGGGGCTCTGGAAACACCATATATTTT
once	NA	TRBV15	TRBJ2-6	CATSRGSSGANVLTF	TGTGCCACCAGCAGAGGAAGCTCTGGGGCCAACGTCCTGACTTTC
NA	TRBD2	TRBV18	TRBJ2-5	CASSAGGGTQETQYF	TGTGCCAGCTCGGCCGGCGGGGGGACACAAGAGACCCAGTACTTC
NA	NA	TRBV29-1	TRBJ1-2	CSGVDGKYGYTF	TGCAGCGGGGTGGACGGGAAATATGGCTACACCTTC
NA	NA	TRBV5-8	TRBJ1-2	CASSLGPVINYGYTF	TGTGCCAGCAGCTTGGGACCCGTAATCAACTATGGCTACACCTTC
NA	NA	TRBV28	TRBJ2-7	CASSWGQDPYEQYF	TGTGCCAGCAGTTGGGGGCAGGACCCCTACGAGCAGTACTTC
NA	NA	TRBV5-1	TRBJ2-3	CASSLGALTDTQYF	TGCGCCAGCAGCTTGGGAGCCCTCACAGATACGCAGTATTTT
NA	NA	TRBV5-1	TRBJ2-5	CASSPRGDGETQYF	TGCGCCAGCAGCCCGAGGGGGGATGGGGAGACCCAGTACTTC
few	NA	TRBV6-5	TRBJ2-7	CASRRGAHEQYF	TGTGCCAGCAGGCGAGGGGCTCACGAGCAGTACTTC
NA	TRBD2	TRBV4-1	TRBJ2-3	CASSRRGDSGTSGAGGDTQYF	TGCGCCAGCAGCCGCAGAGGGGACAGCGGTACTAGCGGGGCCGGGGGAGATACGCAGTATTTT
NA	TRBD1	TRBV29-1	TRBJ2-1	CSVETGLTNEQFF	TGCAGCGTTGAGACAGGGTTGACCAATGAGCAGTTCTTC
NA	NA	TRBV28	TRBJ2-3	CASSTMGPRGDTQYF	TGTGCCAGCAGTACGATGGGACCCCGCGGAGATACGCAGTATTTT
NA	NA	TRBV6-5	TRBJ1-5	CASSSGRYPQPQHF	TGTGCCAGCAGTTCGGGCCGCTACCCCCAGCCCCAGCATTTT
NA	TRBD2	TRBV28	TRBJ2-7	CASTAGGPSYEQYF	TGTGCCAGCACCGCGGGGGGGCCCTCCTACGAGCAGTACTTC
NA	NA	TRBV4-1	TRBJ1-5	CASSPRSAFSNQPQHF	TGCGCCAGCAGCCCTCGCAGTGCTTTTAGCAATCAGCCCCAGCATTTT
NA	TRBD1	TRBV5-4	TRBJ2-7	CASSGPGTGTYEQYF	TGTGCCAGCAGCGGCCCCGGGACAGGGACCTACGAGCAGTACTTC